Listed here are 31 T cell receptor beta chains from one sample, sequenced in a study of spatial heterogeneity in lung cancer. Described time point: blood at routine non-recurrence follow-up after resection. TCRdb fed the 5' RACE reads into MiXCR, producing one record per CDR3 protein. The sample carries 15,000 to 20,000 distinct CDR3 sequences, less than 9.5% recorded once. The sample consisted of PBMCs, taken at follow-up. Receptors originate from a male donor with early-stage non-small cell lung cancer.

This clonotype has ten or more counts. This chain links TRBV4-1 with TRBJ1-5; the D is unclear. CDR3 size: 14 residues. Looked up from germline, CDR1 is MGHRA and CDR2 is YSYEKL. Trimming took 4 bases from V and 2 from J, leaving 9 bases between them. The CDR3 loop is CASSRGYGNQPQHF. In DNA form, the CDR3 reads TGCGCCAGCAGCCGAGGGTATGGCAATCAGCCCCAGCATTTT.

Points on this clonotype: A read error is possible here, since a much larger clone lies one base away. The J gene is TRBJ2-2, the V gene TRBV7-2; D gene unclear. The germline V gene encodes CDR1 SGHTA and CDR2 FQGNSA. The CDR3 contains 17 residues. V lost 2 bases to trimming and J lost 4 bases, with 17 bases between them. CDR3: CASSLSFSASSTGELFF. The CDR3, as DNA: TGTGCCAGCAGCTTATCATTCTCGGCCAGTAGCACCGGGGAGCTGTTTTTT. Drawing the rest from reference TRBV7-2 and TRBJ2-2, the complete variable domain is GAGVSQSPSNKVTEKGKDVELRCDPISGHTALYWYRQSLGQGLEFLIYFQGNSAPDKSGLPSDRFSAERTGGSVSTLTIQRTQQEDSAVYLCASSLSFSASSTGELFFGEGSRLTVL.

This clonotype was picked up many times. The chain joins TRBV7-8 to TRBJ2-5; a weak D match, TRBD2 (6 bases). Trimming removed 5 bases at V and 5 bases at J, with 21 bases between. The germline V gene encodes CDR1 SGHVS and CDR2 FQNEAQ. This CDR3 is 16 amino acids long. For the CDR3, the DNA is TGTGCCAGCAGCCGTAACCCTGCGGGGCGAGGGGAGACCCAGTACTTC. Its protein is CASSRNPAGRGETQYF.

The chain is built from TRBV27 and TRBJ2-7; no clear D gene. The CDR3 is 13 amino acids. The germline V gene encodes CDR1 MNHEY and CDR2 SMNVEV (reference sequence). Trimming shortened V by 10 bases and J by 0 bases, and 13 bases separated the two germline ends. In DNA form, the CDR3 reads TGTGCCACCTCAAGTCCAGGCTCCTACGAGCAGTACTTC. As protein: CATSSPGSYEQYF.

On this clonotype itself: This may stem from a read error, because a much larger clone lies one nucleotide away. The V gene is TRBV2, the J gene TRBJ2-1; 9 nucleotides line up with TRBD1. Germline values: CDR1 SNHLY, CDR2 FYNNEI. The length of the CDR3 is 16 residues. CDR3 protein: CAGSPGQGNYYNEQFF. CDR3 coding DNA: TGTGCCGGCAGCCCGGGACAGGGAAATTACTACAATGAGCAGTTCTTC.

This clonotype was observed at least ten times. CDR3 nucleotide sequence: TGTGCCAGCAGCTTAGAACACCGAGCCTACGAGCAGTACTTC. This translates into CASSLEHRAYEQYF. This chain connects TRBV11-2 to TRBJ2-7; D gene ambiguous. In germline, CDR1 is SGHAT, CDR2 FQNNGV. The V gene lost 0 bases and the J gene lost 2 bases, with 8 bases spanning the gap. The CDR3 has 14 amino acids.

This clonotype was found a few times. This chain uses TRBV29-1 with TRBJ2-3; D uncertain. CDR1 is SQVTM and CDR2 is ANQGSEA in the germline V gene. The CDR3 consists of 11 residues. V shed 7 bases and J shed 6 bases, with 11 bases lying between them. The DNA for the CDR3 is TGCAGCGCCGTTACTGGTGATACGCAGTATTTT. Its protein product is CSAVTGDTQYF.

The chain has TRBV7-9 and TRBJ2-1; 9 nucleotides match TRBD2. The germline gives CDR1 SEHNR, CDR2 FQNEAQ (reference sequence). The CDR3 loop spans 17 amino acids. The V gene end was trimmed by 7 bases and the J gene end by 5 bases; junction bases not matched to a gene: 15. CDR3 nucleotide sequence: TGTGCCAGCACCTACGGTAGCGGGAGAGTTGGGGACAATGAGCAGTTCTTC. Translating gives CASTYGSGRVGDNEQFF.

This clonotype was detected ten times or more. This sequence joins TRBV7-9 and TRBJ2-2; D may correspond to TRBD1 or TRBD2 (6 bases each). The CDR3 length is 13 residues. V gave up 5 bases and J gave up 6 bases, with 10 bases separating them. Germline lookup yields CDR1 SEHNR and CDR2 FQNEAQ (reference sequence). The CDR3 DNA reads TGTGCCAGCAGCCCAAGGGGGGCCGGGGAGCTGTTTTTT. This encodes CASSPRGAGELFF.

This clonotype is medium-sized in the sample. The chain couples TRBV19 to TRBJ1-6, with 9 bases fitting TRBD1. This CDR3 contains 15 residues. V trimming: 4 bases; J trimming: 7 bases; junction bases outside the gene matches: 5. CDR1 is LNHDA and CDR2 is SQIVND in the germline V gene (reference sequence). CDR3 sequence reads: CASSTTGGENSPLHF. CDR3 DNA: TGTGCCAGTAGTACCACAGGGGGCGAGAATTCACCCCTCCACTTT.

Comment on this clonotype: A clone one base away is much larger, so this may be a read error. This chain uses TRBV12-3 or TRBV12-4 with TRBJ1-3; possible D gene TRBD1, 5 bases. V was cut by 7 bases and J by 4 bases, with 14 bases left in between. This CDR3 spans 14 amino acids. The CDR3 nucleotides read TGTGCCAGCATTTGCCAGGGCTCAGGAAACACCATATATTTT. It codes for CASICQGSGNTIYF.

This clonotype occurred many times. The rearrangement uses TRBV27 and TRBJ2-1; possibly TRBD1 or TRBD2 for D (5 bases each). Trimming pared 5 bases from V and 4 bases from J, leaving 15 bases between. Germline V gene lookup returns CDR1 MNHEY and CDR2 SMNVEV (reference sequence). This CDR3 is built from 15 residues. CDR3 in DNA: TGTGCCAGCAGTGGCCGGGACCCAGTATACAATGAGCAGTTCTTC. Amino acids: CASSGRDPVYNEQFF.

The chain combines TRBV19 with TRBJ2-2; D gene unclear. V lost 11 bases to trimming and J lost 6 bases, with 7 bases between them. From germline, CDR1 is LNHDA and CDR2 SQIVND (reference sequence). The CDR3 loop spans 10 amino acids. As DNA, the CDR3 is TGTGCCCCGACGTCCGGGGAGCTGTTTTTT. Residues: CAPTSGELFF.

This clonotype was counted a few times. V gene TRBV18 combines with J gene TRBJ1-5, with 9 bases fitting TRBD1. Trimming at V came to 8 bases and at J to 8 bases, leaving 7 bases not matched to a gene. The CDR3 runs 13 residues. Germline CDR1 reads KGHSH; CDR2 reads LQKENI. The CDR3 nucleotides read TGTGCCAGCACCCGGGACAGGGACGAGCCCCAGCATTTT. Its translation: CASTRDRDEPQHF.

The chain couples TRBV29-1 to TRBJ2-5; D tentatively reads TRBD1 or TRBD2 (5 bases each). Germline V gene data show CDR1 as SQVTM and CDR2 as ANQGSEA. V was pared by 3 bases and J by 1 base, with 12 bases between. The CDR3 has 14 residues. For the CDR3, the DNA is TGCAGCGTTGATCATCGGGACGCCCAAGAGACCCAGTACTTC. Translating it yields CSVDHRDAQETQYF.

This clonotype appeared many times. The chain is built from TRBV19 and TRBJ2-1; 10 bases match TRBD2. The germline V gene encodes CDR1 LNHDA and CDR2 SQIVND (reference sequence). Losses at the gene ends were 5 bases for V and 7 bases for J; bases not matched to a gene: 8. This CDR3 contains 15 residues. This chain's CDR3 is CASSFFSGRSNEQFF. In DNA, the CDR3 is TGTGCCAGTAGTTTTTTTAGCGGGAGGAGTAATGAGCAGTTCTTC.

This clonotype has at least ten counts. The chain recombines TRBV7-9 with TRBJ2-2, with 7 positions matching TRBD1. CDR1 and CDR2 (germline): SEHNR, FQNEAQ (reference sequence). This CDR3 contains 15 residues. Unmatched junction bases numbered 2, after V lost 4 bases and J lost 0 bases. This CDR3 is CASSWTGANTGELFF. CDR3 coding DNA: TGTGCCAGCAGCTGGACAGGTGCGAACACCGGGGAGCTGTTTTTT.

This clonotype was detected many times. This chain uses TRBV6-6 with TRBJ2-7, with TRBD2 matching over 9 bases. Germline values: CDR1 MNHNY, CDR2 SVGAGI (reference sequence). V lost 4 bases, J lost 2 bases, and 9 bases stayed unmatched. The CDR3 is 16 amino acids. The CDR3 loop reads CASSLAISGGTYEQYF. The CDR3 DNA reads as TGTGCCAGCAGTTTGGCGATTAGCGGGGGAACCTACGAGCAGTACTTC.

The rearrangement links TRBV29-1 to TRBJ2-1; D may correspond to TRBD1 or TRBD2 (5 bases each). CDR1 SQVTM and CDR2 ANQGSEA come from the germline V gene. Trimming shortened V by 0 bases and J by 4 bases, and 13 bases separated the two germline ends. The CDR3 is made up of 15 amino acids. DNA of the CDR3: TGCAGCGTTGAAGAAGACGGGACGGTATACAATGAGCAGTTCTTC. This codes for CSVEEDGTVYNEQFF.

In regard to this clonotype: This could be a read error, since a much larger clone is one nucleotide away. This chain uses TRBV7-9 with TRBJ2-7, with D tentatively TRBD1 (6 bases). V was trimmed by 5 bases and J by 0 bases, leaving 20 bases between them. This CDR3 has 17 amino acids. The germline CDR1 and CDR2 sequences are SEHNR and FQNEAQ (reference sequence). The CDR3 spells CASSAVGAGLNSYEQYF. The CDR3 coding sequence is TGTGCCAGCAGCGCTGTGGGGGCAGGACTGAACTCCTACGAGCAGTACTTC.

The chain links TRBV20-1 to TRBJ1-1; 9 bases are shared with TRBD1. Germline CDR1 is DFQATT and CDR2 is SNEGSKA (reference sequence). The ends lost 6 bases at V and 5 bases at J; junction bases unmatched: 4. This CDR3 is built from 12 residues. As DNA, the CDR3 is TGCAGTGCCAGGACAGGGGAGACTGAAGCTTTCTTT. Protein sequence: CSARTGETEAFF.

The V call is TRBV2, the J call TRBJ2-2; TRBD1 matches 8 bases. The CDR3 is 15 residues long. V lost 4 bases and J lost 9; bases outside the gene matches: 10. CDR1 is SNHLY, CDR2 FYNNEI, per germline. This CDR3 reads CASSADRAWTRELFF. The CDR3 DNA is TGTGCCAGCAGTGCGGACAGGGCATGGACCAGGGAGCTGTTTTTT.

This clonotype was detected ten times or more. In nucleotides, the CDR3 is TGCAGCGTACAAGGGGTCGGGGAGACCCAGTACTTC. Translating gives CSVQGVGETQYF. V and J are TRBV29-1 and TRBJ2-5, with D tentatively TRBD1 (5 bases). Per germline, CDR1 SQVTM and CDR2 ANQGSEA. The V end lost 6 bases, the J end lost 5 bases, and 13 bases lay between the germline ends. The CDR3 loop spans 12 amino acids.

About this clonotype itself: This may arise from a read error, as a much more abundant clone is one base away. This chain uses TRBV20-1 with TRBJ2-1; 12 nucleotides align to TRBD1. The V gene end was trimmed by 3 bases and the J gene end by 9 bases; junction bases not matched to a gene: 6. This CDR3 comprises 14 residues. Looked up from germline, CDR1 is DFQATT and CDR2 is SNEGSKA (reference sequence). Here the CDR3 DNA reads TGCAGTGCTAGGGGGGACAGGGGGCCTGGTGAGCAGTTCTTC. Protein: CSARGDRGPGEQFF.

The chain employs TRBV6-2 or TRBV6-3 and TRBJ1-1; D is ambiguous. Germline CDR1 is MNHEY and CDR2 is SVGEGT. This CDR3 region has 11 residues. The V end lost 2 bases, the J end lost 8 bases, and 6 bases lay between the germline ends. The CDR3 sequence: CASSYPSEAFF. The CDR3 DNA reads as TGTGCCAGCAGTTACCCGTCAGAAGCTTTCTTT.

Ten or more counts support this clonotype. The chain has TRBV5-1 and TRBJ2-3, with 7 bases matching TRBD1. Germline lookup yields CDR1 SGHRS and CDR2 YFSETQ. CDR3 length: 14 residues. V was pared by 4 bases and J by 1 base, with 3 bases of the junction left unmatched. CDR3 sequence: CASSTGQGTDTQYF. The CDR3 DNA reads as TGCGCCAGCAGCACAGGACAGGGCACAGATACGCAGTATTTT.

This clonotype turned up a few times. This rearrangement joins TRBV21-1 to TRBJ2-3; the D call TRBD1 from the table was never checked on the DNA. TRBV21-1 is listed as a pseudogene. This CDR3 is 15 amino acids long. The CDR3 DNA follows: TGTGCCAGCAGCTACGGAAGGGGCCGGGGAGATACGCAGTATTTT. It encodes CASSYGRGRGDTQYF.

This clonotype came up many times. The chain recombines TRBV23-1 with TRBJ2-6; tentative D call: TRBD1 (6 bases). TRBV23-1 is an open reading frame whose function is uncertain. The CDR3 is 20 residues long. Between the trimmed V and J ends, which lost 6 bases and 1 base, there was a span of 25 bases. Written as DNA, the CDR3 is TGCGCCAGCAGCCCTGGGGCCTTGGGACAACTCTCTTCTGGGGCCAACGTCCTGACTTTC. This gives the protein CASSPGALGQLSSGANVLTF.

This clonotype was seen many times. V and J are TRBV20-1 and TRBJ2-1; unclear D gene. Germline V gives CDR1 DFQATT, CDR2 SNEGSKA (reference sequence). The germline V and J ends were trimmed by 1 base and 1 base, with 8 bases remaining between them. This CDR3 has 14 amino acids. The CDR3 region has the DNA TGCAGTGCTAGAGGTGTTGGGTCCTACAATGAGCAGTTCTTC. Residues: CSARGVGSYNEQFF.

This clonotype appeared many times. The chain recombines TRBV28 with TRBJ2-5; D is possibly TRBD1 (5 bases). The CDR3 totals 14 residues. Germline values: CDR1 MDHEN, CDR2 SYDVKM. V lost 6 bases, J lost 5 bases, and 16 bases lay in between. In DNA, the CDR3 is TGTGCCAGCAGCCCGACCTCAGGGCCGGAGACCCAGTACTTC. This translates into CASSPTSGPETQYF.

This clonotype was counted many times. The chain has TRBV13 and TRBJ1-3; D is ambiguous. Trimming removed 5 bases from V and 4 bases from J, with 9 bases in between. CDR1 is PRHDT, CDR2 FYEKMQ, per germline (reference sequence). The CDR3 runs 13 residues. DNA for the CDR3: TGTGCCAGCAGCCATACCTCCGGAAACACCATATATTTT. Protein: CASSHTSGNTIYF.